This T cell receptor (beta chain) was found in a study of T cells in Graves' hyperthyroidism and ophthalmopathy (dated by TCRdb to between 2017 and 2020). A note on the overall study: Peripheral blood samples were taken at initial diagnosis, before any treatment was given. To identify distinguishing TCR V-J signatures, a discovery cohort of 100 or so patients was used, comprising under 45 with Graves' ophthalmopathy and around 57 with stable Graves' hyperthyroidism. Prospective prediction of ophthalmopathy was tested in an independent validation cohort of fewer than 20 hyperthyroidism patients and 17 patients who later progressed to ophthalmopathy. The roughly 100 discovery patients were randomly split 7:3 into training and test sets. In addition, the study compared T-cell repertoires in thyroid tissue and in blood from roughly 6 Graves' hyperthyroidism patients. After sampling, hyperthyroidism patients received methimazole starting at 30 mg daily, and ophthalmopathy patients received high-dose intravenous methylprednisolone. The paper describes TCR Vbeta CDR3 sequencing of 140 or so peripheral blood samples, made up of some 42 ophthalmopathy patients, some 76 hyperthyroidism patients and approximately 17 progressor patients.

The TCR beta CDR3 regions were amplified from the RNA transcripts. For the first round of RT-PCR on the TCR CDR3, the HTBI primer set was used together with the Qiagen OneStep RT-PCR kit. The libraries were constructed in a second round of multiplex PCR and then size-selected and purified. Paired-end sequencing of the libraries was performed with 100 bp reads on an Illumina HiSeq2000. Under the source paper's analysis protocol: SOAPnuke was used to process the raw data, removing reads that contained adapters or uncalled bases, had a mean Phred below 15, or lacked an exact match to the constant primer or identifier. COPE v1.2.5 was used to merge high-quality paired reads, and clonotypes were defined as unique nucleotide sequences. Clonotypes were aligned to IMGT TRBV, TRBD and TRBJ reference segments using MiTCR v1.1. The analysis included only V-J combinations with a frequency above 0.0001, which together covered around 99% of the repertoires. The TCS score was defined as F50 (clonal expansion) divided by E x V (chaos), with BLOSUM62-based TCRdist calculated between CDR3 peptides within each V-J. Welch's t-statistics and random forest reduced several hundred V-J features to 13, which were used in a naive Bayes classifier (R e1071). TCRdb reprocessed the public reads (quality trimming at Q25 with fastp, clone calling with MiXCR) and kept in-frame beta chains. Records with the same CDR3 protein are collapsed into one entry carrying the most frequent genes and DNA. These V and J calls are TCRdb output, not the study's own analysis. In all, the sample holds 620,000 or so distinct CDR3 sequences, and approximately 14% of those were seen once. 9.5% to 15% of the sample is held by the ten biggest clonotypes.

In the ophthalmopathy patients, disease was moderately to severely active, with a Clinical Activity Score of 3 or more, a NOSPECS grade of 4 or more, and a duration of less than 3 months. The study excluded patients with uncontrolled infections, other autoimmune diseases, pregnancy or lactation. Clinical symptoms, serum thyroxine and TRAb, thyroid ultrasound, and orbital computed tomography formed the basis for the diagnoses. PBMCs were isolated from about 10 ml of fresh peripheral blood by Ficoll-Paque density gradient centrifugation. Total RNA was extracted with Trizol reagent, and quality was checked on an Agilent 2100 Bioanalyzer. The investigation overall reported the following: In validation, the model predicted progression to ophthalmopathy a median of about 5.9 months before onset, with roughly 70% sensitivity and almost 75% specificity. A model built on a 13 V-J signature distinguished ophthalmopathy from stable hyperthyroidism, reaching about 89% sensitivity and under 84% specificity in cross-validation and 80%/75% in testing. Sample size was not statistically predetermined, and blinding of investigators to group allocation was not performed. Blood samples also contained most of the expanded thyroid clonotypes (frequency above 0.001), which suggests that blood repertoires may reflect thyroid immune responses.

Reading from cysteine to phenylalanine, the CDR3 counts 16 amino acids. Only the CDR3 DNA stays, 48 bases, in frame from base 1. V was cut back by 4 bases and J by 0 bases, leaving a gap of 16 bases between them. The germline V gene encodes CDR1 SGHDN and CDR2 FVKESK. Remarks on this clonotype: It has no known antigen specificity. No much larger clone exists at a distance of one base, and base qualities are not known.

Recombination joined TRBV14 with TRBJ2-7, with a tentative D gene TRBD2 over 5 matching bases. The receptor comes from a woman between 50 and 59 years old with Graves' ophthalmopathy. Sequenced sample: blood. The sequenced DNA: TGTGCCAGCAGCCGATGGACTCATCATAGCTCCTACGAGCAGTACTTC. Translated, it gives CASSRWTHHSSYEQYF.